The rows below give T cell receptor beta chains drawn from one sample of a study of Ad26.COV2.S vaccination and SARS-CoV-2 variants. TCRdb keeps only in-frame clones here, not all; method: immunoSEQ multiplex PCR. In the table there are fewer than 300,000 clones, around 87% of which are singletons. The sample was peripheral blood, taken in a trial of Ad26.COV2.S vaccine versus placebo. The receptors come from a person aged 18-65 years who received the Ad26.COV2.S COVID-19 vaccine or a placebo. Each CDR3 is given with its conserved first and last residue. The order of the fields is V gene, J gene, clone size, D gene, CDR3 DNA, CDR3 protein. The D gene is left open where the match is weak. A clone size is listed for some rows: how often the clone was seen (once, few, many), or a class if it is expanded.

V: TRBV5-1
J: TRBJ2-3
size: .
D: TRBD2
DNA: TGCGCCAGCAGCTCACTAGGATCCTCTACTAGCGGGGGTTGGGTTAGCACAGATACGCAGTATTTT
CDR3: CASSSLGSSTSGGWVSTDTQYF

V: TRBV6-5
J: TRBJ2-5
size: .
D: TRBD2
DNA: TGTGCCAGCAGTCTATACGGACTAGCGGCGACGGCCCAGTACTTC
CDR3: CASSLYGLAATAQYF

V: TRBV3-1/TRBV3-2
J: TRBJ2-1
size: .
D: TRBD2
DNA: TGTGCCAGCAGCCCCGCGGGACTAGCGGGAAATGAGCAGTTCTTC
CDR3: CASSPAGLAGNEQFF

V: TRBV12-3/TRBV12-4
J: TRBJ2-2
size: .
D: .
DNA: TGTGCCAGCAGTTTTGGGGAATCCGGGGAGCTGTTTTTT
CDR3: CASSFGESGELFF

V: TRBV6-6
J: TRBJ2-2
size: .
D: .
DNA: TGTGCCAGCAGCACGGCCGCTAGGCCCGGACCCGGGGAGCTGTTTTTT
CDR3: CASSTAARPGPGELFF

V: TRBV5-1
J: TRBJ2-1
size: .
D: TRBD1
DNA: TGCGCCAGCAGCGGCGGACAGGGCGCGGTACAAAATGAGCAGTTCTTC
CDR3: CASSGGQGAVQNEQFF

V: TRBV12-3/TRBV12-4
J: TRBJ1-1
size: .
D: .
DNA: TGTGCCAGCAGTTACACAGGGACTGAAGCTTTCTTT
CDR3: CASSYTGTEAFF

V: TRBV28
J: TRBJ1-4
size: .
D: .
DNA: TGTGCCAGCAGTGCGACAGATGGAAAACTGTTTTTT
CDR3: CASSATDGKLFF

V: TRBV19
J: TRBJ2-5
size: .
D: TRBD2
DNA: TGTGCCAGTAGTAAGGGACAGTGGACTAGCGAAGAGACCCAGTACTTC
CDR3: CASSKGQWTSEETQYF

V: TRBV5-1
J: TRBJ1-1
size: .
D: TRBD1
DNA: TGCGCCAGCAGCTCAGGACAGGGTCTGAACACTGAAGCTTTCTTT
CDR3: CASSSGQGLNTEAFF

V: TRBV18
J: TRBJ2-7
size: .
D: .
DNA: TGTGCCAGCTCACGCGGTACCGATCTCTACGAGCAGTACTTC
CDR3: CASSRGTDLYEQYF

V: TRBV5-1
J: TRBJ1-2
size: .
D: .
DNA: TGCGCCAGCAGCTTGGCTCCAGGGGCAGAAAGGGGCTACACCTTC
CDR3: CASSLAPGAERGYTF

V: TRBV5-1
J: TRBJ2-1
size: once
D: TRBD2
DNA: TGCGCCAGCAGCTTGGCAGCGGGGGCCTTCTACAATGAGCAGTTCTTC
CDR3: CASSLAAGAFYNEQFF

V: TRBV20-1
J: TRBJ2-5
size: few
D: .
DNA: TGCAGTGCTAGTTCAGGGGGGAGAGAGACCCAGTACTTC
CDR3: CSASSGGRETQYF

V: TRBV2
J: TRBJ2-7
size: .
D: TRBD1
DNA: TGTGCCAGCAGTGTGGGACAGCGAGGGGTAGAGCAGTACTTC
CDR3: CASSVGQRGVEQYF

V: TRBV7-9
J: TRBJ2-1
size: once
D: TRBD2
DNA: TGTGCCACGGGCGGGACTAGCGTCAAAGTCGGTGAGCAGTTCTTC
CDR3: CATGGTSVKVGEQFF

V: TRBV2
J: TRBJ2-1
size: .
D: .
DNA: TGTGCCAGCAGAGGCGGAACCGTCTACAATGAGCAGTTCTTC
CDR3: CASRGGTVYNEQFF

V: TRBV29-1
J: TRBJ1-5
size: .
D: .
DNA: TGCAGCGTAATCGGGACATGGGGTCAGCCCCAGCATTTT
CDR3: CSVIGTWGQPQHF

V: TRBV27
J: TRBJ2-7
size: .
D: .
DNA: TGTGCCAGCAGTTTATTCGCAGGGGACTACGAGCAGTACTTC
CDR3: CASSLFAGDYEQYF

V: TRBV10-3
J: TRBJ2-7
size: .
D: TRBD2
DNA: TGTGCCATCAGTGATTTCGGCGGGAGGAGCTCCTACGAGCAGTACTTC
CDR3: CAISDFGGRSSYEQYF

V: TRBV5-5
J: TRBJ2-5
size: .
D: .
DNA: TGTGCCAGCAGCTACCCCACCGACCCGTACCAAGAGACCCAGTACTTC
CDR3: CASSYPTDPYQETQYF

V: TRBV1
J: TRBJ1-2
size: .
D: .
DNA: TGCACCAGCAGCCGACCCTGGGTTGGGGTTCTCAACTATGGCTACACCTTC
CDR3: CTSSRPWVGVLNYGYTF

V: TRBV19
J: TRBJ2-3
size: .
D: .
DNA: TGTGCCAGTAGTATAGGAGGGACCCGCACAGATACGCAGTATTTT
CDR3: CASSIGGTRTDTQYF

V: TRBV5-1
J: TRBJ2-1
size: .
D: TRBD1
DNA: TGCGCCAGCAGCTTCGACAGGGGGCGCGGTAATGAGCAGTTCTTC
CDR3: CASSFDRGRGNEQFF

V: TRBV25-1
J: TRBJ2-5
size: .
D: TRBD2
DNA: TGTGCCAGCAGCCAAGGGGCTAGCGGGGGGACTAAACGGGAGACCCAGTACTTC
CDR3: CASSQGASGGTKRETQYF

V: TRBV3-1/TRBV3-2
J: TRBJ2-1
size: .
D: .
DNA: TGTGCCAGCAGCCAAGATCGTGGGACTTTCAATGAGCAGTTCTTC
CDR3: CASSQDRGTFNEQFF

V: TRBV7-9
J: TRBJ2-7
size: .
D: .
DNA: TGTGCCAGCACCACCGCCTCCTACGAGCAGTACTTC
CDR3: CASTTASYEQYF

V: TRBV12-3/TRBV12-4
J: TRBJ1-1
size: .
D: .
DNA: TGTGCCAGCAGTTTGGGTCTGAACACTGAAGCTTTCTTT
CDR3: CASSLGLNTEAFF

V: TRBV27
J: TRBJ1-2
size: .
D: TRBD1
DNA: TGTGCCAGCAGTTCGGGACAGGGATTGGGTTACACCTTC
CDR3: CASSSGQGLGYTF

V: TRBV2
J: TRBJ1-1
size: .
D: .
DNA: TGTGCCAGCAGTGAAAGGGGAACTGAAGCTTTCTTT
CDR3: CASSERGTEAFF

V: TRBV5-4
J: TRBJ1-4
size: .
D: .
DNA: TGTGCCAGCAGCCTCGACGGGAGGGCTAATGAAAAACTGTTTTTT
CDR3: CASSLDGRANEKLFF

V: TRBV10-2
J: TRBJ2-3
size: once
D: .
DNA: TGCGCCAGCAAGACGGATACGCAGTATTTT
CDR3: CASKTDTQYF

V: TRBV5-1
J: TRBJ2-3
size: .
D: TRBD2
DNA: TGCGCCAGCAATCGATTAGCGGGAGATACGCAGTATTTT
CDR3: CASNRLAGDTQYF

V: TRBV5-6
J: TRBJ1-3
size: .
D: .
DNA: TGTGCCAGCAGCTTATTCGGGGGCTCTGGAAACACCATATATTTT
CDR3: CASSLFGGSGNTIYF

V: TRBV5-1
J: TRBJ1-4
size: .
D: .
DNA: TGCGCCAGCAGCTTGTGGAGAGCAACTAATGAAAAACTGTTTTTT
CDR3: CASSLWRATNEKLFF

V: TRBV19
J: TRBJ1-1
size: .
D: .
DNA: TGTGCCAGTAGTATCTTTCAGGGTGAAGCTTTCTTT
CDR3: CASSIFQGEAFF

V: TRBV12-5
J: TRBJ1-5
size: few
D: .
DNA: TGTGCTAGTGGTCCTCGCCCTATTTATAGCAATCAGCCCCAGCATTTT
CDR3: CASGPRPIYSNQPQHF

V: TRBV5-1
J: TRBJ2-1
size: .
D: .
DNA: TGCGCCAGCAGCCCACAGGGAGGGGGGCAGTTCTTC
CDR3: CASSPQGGGQFF

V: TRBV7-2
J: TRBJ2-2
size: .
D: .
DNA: TGTGCCAGCAGCTTATTTGAGGCGGCCGGGGAGCTGTTTTTT
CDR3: CASSLFEAAGELFF

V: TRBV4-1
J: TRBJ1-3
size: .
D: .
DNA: TGCGCCAGCAGCCAGGTTGTAGGGAGCGGAAACACCATATATTTT
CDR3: CASSQVVGSGNTIYF

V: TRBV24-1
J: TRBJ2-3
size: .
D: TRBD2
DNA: TGTGCCACCAGTGAGTCGAGCGGGGTCACAGATACGCAGTATTTT
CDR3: CATSESSGVTDTQYF

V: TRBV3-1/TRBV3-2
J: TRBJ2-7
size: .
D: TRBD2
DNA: TGTGCCAGCAGTCAAGGACTAGCGGGAACCTACGAGCAGTACTTC
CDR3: CASSQGLAGTYEQYF

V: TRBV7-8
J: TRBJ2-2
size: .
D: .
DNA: TGTGCCAGCAGCGCTCAAAGACTGGGGAACACCGGGGAGCTGTTTTTT
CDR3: CASSAQRLGNTGELFF

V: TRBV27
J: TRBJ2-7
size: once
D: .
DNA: TGTGCCAGCAGTTTAATAGCGGCAAGCTCCTACGAGCAGTACTTC
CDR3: CASSLIAASSYEQYF

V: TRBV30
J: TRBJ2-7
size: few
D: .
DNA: TGTGCCTGGAGTGCCCCTTCCTACGAGCAGTACTTC
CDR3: CAWSAPSYEQYF

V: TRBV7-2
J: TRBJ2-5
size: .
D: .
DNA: TGTGCCAGCAGCTTAGGCCAGGCGATCCAAGAGACCCAGTACTTC
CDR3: CASSLGQAIQETQYF

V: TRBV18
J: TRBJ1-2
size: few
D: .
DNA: TGTGCCAGCTCACCGGGGGACGGCTACACCTTC
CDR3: CASSPGDGYTF

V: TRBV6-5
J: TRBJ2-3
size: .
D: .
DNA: TGTGCCAGCAGTAAACAGGCCAGGGCCGCAGATACGCAGTATTTT
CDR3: CASSKQARAADTQYF

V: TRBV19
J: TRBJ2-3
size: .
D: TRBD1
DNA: TGTGCCAGTAGTACCTGGACAGGAACAGATACGCAGTATTTT
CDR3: CASSTWTGTDTQYF

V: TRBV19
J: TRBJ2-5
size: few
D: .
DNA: TGTGCCAGTAGGGCGGGGGCGAAAGAGACCCAGTACTTC
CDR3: CASRAGAKETQYF